What follows describes a single T cell receptor (beta chain). This sample is part of a study of blood T cell repertoires in COVID-19. Study in general: Spain, Italy and the United States supplied samples that represented acute and convalescent COVID-19.

This CDR3 contains 17 residues. V gave up 6 bases and J gave up 4 bases; unmatched junction bases: 10. Germline CDR1 MGHDK, CDR2 SYGVNS. The study recruited people aged about 18 to 90 years across around 23 US areas. Participants had their cohort set by participant-reported clinical history. In the authors' workflow: Amplification of reference gene primers provided the estimated nucleated cell counts. Sequencing used immunoSEQ multiplex PCR; TCRdb keeps in-frame clones, though not all of them. That table supplies the V and J calls and clone size; D and trimming were determined from the DNA. The sample carries approximately 450,000 clones, approximately 90% recorded once.

This chain connects TRBV25-1 to TRBJ2-3; 13 bases match TRBD2. Input material: PBMCs or T cells enriched from blood (not recorded which). This receptor was identified in a woman aged 18-30 years with acute COVID-19. The CDR3 DNA is TGTGCCAGCAGCCGCCGGACTAGCGGGAGATTTGCAGATACGCAGTATTTT. It is translated as CASSRRTSGRFADTQYF.